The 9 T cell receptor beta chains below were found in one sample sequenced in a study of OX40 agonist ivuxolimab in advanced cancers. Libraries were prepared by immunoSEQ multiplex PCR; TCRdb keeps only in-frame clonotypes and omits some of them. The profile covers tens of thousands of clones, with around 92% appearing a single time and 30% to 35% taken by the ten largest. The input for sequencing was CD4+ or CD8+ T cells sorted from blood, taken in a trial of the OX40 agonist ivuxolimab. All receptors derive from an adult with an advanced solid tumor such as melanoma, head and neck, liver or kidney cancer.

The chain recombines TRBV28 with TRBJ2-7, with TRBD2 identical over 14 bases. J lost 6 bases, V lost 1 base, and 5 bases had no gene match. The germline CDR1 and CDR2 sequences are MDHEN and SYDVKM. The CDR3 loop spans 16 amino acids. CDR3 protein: CASSLLGGLAGVEQYF. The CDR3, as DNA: TGTGCCAGCAGTTTATTAGGGGGACTAGCGGGAGTCGAGCAGTACTTC.

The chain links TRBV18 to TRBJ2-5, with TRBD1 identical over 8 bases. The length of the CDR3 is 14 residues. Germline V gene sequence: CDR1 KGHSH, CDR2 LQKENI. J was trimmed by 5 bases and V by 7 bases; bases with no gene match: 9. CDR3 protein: CASWAQGARETQYF. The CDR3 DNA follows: TGTGCCAGCTGGGCTCAGGGGGCGAGGGAGACCCAGTACTTC. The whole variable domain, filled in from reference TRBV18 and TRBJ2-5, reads NAGVMQNPRHLVRRRGQEARLRCSPMKGHSHVYWYRQLPEEGLKFMVYLQKENIIDESGMPKERFSAEFPKEGPSILRIQQVVRGDSAAYFCASWAQGARETQYFGPGTRLLVL.

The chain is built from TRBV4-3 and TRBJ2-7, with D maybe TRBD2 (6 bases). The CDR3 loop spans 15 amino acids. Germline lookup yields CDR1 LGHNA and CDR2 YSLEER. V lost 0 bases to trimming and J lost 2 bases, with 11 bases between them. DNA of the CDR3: TGCGCCAGCAGCCAAGATCGGAGGGGCCCCTACGAGCAGTACTTC. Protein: CASSQDRRGPYEQYF.

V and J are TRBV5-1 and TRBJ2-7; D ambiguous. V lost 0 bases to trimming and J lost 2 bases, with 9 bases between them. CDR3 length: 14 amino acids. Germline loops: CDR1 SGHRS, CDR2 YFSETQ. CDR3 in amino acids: CASSLDWQAYEQYF. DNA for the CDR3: TGCGCCAGCAGCTTGGATTGGCAGGCCTACGAGCAGTACTTC.

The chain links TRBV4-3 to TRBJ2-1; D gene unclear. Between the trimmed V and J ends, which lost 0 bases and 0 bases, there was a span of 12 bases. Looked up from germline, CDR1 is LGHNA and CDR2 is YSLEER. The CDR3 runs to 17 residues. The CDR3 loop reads CASSQDPVTSSYNEQFF. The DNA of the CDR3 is TGCGCCAGCAGCCAAGATCCCGTAACGAGCTCCTACAATGAGCAGTTCTTC.

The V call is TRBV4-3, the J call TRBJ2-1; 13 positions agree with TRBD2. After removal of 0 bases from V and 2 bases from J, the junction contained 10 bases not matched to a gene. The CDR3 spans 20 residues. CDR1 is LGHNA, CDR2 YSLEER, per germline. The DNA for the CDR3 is TGCGCCAGCAGCCAAGACCCCGGGACTAGCGGGACCATCGCCTACAATGAGCAGTTCTTC. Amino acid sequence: CASSQDPGTSGTIAYNEQFF.

CDR3 sequence reads: CAPLGLAGGNEQFF. CDR3 sequence (DNA): TGTGCCCCCCTGGGGCTAGCGGGCGGCAATGAGCAGTTCTTC. The V gene is TRBV7-9, the J gene TRBJ2-1, with 8 nucleotides matching TRBD2. Trimming removed 11 bases from V and 6 bases from J; junction bases left unmatched: 12. Germline V gene data show CDR1 as SEHNR and CDR2 as FQNEAQ (reference sequence). This CDR3 has 14 amino acids.

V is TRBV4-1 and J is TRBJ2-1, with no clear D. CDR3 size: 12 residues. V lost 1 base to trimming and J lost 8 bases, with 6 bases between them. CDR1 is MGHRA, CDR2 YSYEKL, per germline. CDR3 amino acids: CASSQVRDEQFF. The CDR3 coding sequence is TGCGCCAGCAGCCAAGTTCGGGATGAGCAGTTCTTC.

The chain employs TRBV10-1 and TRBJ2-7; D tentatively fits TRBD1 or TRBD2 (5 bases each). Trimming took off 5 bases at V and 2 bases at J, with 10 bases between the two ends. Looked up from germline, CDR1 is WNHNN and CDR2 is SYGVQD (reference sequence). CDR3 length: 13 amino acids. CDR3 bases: TGCGCCAGCAGTCGAGGGGAAGCCTACGAGCAGTACTTC. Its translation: CASSRGEAYEQYF.